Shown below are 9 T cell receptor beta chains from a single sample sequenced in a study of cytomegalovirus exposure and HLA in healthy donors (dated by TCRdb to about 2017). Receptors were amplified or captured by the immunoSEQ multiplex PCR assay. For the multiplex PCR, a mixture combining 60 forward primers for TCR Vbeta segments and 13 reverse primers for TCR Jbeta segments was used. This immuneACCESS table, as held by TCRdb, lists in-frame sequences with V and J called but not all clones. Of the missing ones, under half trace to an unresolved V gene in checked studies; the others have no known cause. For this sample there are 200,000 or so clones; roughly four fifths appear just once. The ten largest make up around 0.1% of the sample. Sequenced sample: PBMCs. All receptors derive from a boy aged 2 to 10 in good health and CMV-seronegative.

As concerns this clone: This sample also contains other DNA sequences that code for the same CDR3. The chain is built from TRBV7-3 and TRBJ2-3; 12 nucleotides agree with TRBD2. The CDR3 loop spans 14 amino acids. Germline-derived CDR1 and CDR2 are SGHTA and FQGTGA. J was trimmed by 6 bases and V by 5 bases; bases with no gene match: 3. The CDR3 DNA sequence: TGTGCCAGCAGCCTAGCGGGGGGGCGGGATACGCAGTATTTT. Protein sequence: CASSLAGGRDTQYF.

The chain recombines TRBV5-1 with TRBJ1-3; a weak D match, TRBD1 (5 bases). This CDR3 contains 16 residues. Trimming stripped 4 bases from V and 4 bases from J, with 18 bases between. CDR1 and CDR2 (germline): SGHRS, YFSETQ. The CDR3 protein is CASSVQAQTAGNTIYF. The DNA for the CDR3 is TGCGCCAGCAGCGTACAGGCCCAAACGGCAGGAAACACCATATATTTT.

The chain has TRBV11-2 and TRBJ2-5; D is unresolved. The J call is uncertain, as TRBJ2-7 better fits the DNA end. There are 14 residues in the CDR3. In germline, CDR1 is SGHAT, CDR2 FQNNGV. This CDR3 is CASSTEYLRYEQYF. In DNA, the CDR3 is TGTGCCAGCAGCACCGAGTATCTCCGCTACGAGCAGTACTTC.

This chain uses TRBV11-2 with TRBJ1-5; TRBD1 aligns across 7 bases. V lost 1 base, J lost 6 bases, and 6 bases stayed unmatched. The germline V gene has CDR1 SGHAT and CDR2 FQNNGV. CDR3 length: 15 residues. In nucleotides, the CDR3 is TGTGCCAGCAGCTTAGTGGGGACAGCCACTCAGCCCCAGCATTTT. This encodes CASSLVGTATQPQHF. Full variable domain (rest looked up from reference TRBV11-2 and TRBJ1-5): EAGVAQSPRYKIIEKRQSVAFWCNPISGHATLYWYQQILGQGPKLLIQFQNNGVVDDSQLPKDRFSAERLKGVDSTLKIQPAKLEDSAVYLCASSLVGTATQPQHFGDGTRLSIL.

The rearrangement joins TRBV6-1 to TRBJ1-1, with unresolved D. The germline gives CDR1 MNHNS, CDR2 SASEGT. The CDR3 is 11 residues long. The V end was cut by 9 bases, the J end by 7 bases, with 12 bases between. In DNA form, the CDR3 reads TGTGCCAGTGCCTACGCGGGTGAAGCTTTCTTT. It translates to CASAYAGEAFF.

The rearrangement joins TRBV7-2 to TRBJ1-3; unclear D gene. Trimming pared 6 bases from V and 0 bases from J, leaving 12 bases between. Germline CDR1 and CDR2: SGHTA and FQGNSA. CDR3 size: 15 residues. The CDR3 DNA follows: TGTGCCAGCAGATTTAGCGCCCTCTCTGGAAACACCATATATTTT. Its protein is CASRFSALSGNTIYF.

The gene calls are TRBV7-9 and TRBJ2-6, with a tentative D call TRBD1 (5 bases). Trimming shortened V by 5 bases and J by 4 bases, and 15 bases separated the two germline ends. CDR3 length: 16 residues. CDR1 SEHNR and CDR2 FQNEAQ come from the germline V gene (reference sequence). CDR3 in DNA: TGTGCCAGCAGCGCCCAAGGGGCCCAAGGGGCCAACGTCCTGACTTTC. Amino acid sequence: CASSAQGAQGANVLTF. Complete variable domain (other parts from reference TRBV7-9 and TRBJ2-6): DTGVSQNPRHKITKRGQNVTFRCDPISEHNRLYWYRQTLGQGPEFLTYFQNEAQLEKSRLLSDRFSAERPKGSFSTLEIQRTEQGDSAMYLCASSAQGAQGANVLTFGAGSRLTVL.

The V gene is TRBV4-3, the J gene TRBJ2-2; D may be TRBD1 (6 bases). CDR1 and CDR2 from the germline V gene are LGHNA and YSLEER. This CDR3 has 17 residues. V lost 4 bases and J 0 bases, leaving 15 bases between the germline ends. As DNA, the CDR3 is TGCGCCAGCAGCCCCCAGGGGACGGCCCCGAACACCGGGGAGCTGTTTTTT. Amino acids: CASSPQGTAPNTGELFF.

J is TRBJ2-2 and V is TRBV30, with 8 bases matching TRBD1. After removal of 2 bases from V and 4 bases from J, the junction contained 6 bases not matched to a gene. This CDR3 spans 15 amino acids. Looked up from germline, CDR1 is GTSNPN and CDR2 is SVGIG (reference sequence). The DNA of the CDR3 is TGTGCCTGGAGTCTAGGCAGGGGGCTCACCGGGGAGCTGTTTTTT. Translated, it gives CAWSLGRGLTGELFF. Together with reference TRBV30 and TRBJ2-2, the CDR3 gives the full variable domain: SQTIHQWPATLVQPVGSPLSLECTVEGTSNPNLYWYRQAAGRGLQLLFYSVGIGQISSEVPQNLSASRPQDRQFILSSKKLLLSDSGFYLCAWSLGRGLTGELFFGEGSRLTVL.